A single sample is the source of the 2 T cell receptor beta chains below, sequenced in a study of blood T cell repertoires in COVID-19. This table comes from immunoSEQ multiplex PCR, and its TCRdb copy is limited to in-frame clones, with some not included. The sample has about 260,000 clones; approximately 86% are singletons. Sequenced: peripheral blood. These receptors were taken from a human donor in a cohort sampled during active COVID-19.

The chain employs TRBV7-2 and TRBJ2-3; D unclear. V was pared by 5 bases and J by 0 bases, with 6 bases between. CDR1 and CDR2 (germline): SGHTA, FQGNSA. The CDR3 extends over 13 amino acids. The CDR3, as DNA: TGTGCCAGCAGCGCCGAGAGCACAGATACGCAGTATTTT. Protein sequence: CASSAESTDTQYF.

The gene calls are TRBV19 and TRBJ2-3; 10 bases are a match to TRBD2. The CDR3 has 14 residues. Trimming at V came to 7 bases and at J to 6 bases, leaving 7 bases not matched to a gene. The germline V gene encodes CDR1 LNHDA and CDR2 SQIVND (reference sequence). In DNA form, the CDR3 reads TGTGCCAGTACCAGCGGGAGGGCGGGGGATACGCAGTATTTT. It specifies CASTSGRAGDTQYF.